This entry lists 22 T cell receptor beta chains sequenced from one sample in a study of blood T cell repertoires in COVID-19. Here immunoSEQ multiplex PCR was the method, and the copy in TCRdb shows in-frame clones only, minus some. The table shows roughly 75,000 clones, with around nine tenths occurring only once. The sample comprised peripheral blood. The receptors derive from a human donor in a cohort sampled during active COVID-19.

As DNA, the CDR3 is TGTGCCAGCAGTTACTCCGAGTTCATTCAAGCTTTCTTT. This translates into CASSYSEFIQAFF. The chain uses TRBV6-6 and TRBJ1-1; D unresolved. V dropped 0 bases and J dropped 9 bases, with 11 bases sitting between them. The germline CDR1 and CDR2 sequences are MNHNY and SVGAGI (reference sequence). The length of the CDR3 is 13 residues.

The chain is built from TRBV4-3 and TRBJ1-3; possible D gene TRBD1, 6 bases. Germline lookup yields CDR1 LGHNA and CDR2 YSLEER. This CDR3 comprises 15 residues. V was pared by 0 bases and J by 4 bases, with 10 bases between. For the CDR3, the DNA is TGCGCCAGCAGCCAAGAGGGGGGGCTAGGAAACACCATATATTTT. It yields the protein CASSQEGGLGNTIYF.

V and J are TRBV29-1 and TRBJ1-3, with 8 bases fitting TRBD1. The CDR3 consists of 17 residues. Germline loops: CDR1 SQVTM, CDR2 ANQGSEA. Trimming cost V 4 bases and J 0 bases; bases outside gene matches: 11. CDR3 sequence reads: CSVVGQGALSSGNTIYF. CDR3 coding DNA: TGCAGCGTTGTGGGGCAGGGGGCGTTAAGCTCTGGAAACACCATATATTTT.

V usage is TRBV5-8 and J usage is TRBJ1-5, with 9 bases aligning to TRBD1. V lost 5 bases to trimming and J lost 7 bases; unmatched junction nucleotides: 16. Germline CDR1 and CDR2: SGHTS and YDEGEE. The CDR3 contains 17 residues. The CDR3 DNA reads TGTGCCAGCAGTGTGAAAACAGGGGGCCTGTCGATCCAGCCCCAGCATTTT. Translating it yields CASSVKTGGLSIQPQHF.

V usage is TRBV19 and J usage is TRBJ1-5; 7 bases are shared with TRBD1. Germline CDR1 reads LNHDA; CDR2 reads SQIVND (reference sequence). J gave up 5 bases and V 4 bases, and 8 bases lay outside the gene matches. This CDR3 region has 15 residues. The CDR3 DNA follows: TGTGCCAGTAGTAGGGACAGTGGTTCCCATCAGCCCCAGCATTTT. This sequence encodes CASSRDSGSHQPQHF. The full variable domain, in which reference TRBV19 and TRBJ1-5 provide the parts outside the CDR3, is DGGITQSPKYLFRKEGQNVTLSCEQNLNHDAMYWYRQDPGQGLRLIYYSQIVNDFQKGDIAEGYSVSREKKESFPLTVTSAQKNPTAFYLCASSRDSGSHQPQHFGDGTRLSIL.

V gene TRBV7-6 combines with J gene TRBJ1-3; no clear D gene. V lost 4 bases and J 5 bases, leaving 15 bases between the germline ends. The CDR3 is made up of 15 amino acids. CDR1 is SGHVS and CDR2 is FNYEAQ in the germline V gene. The CDR3 DNA is TGTGCCAGCAGCTCAGGATCCAGAAGACGAAACACCATATATTTT. Its protein product is CASSSGSRRRNTIYF.

The chain is built from TRBV18 and TRBJ1-1, with D possibly matching TRBD1 (6 bases). This CDR3 has 14 residues. The V and J ends lost 6 bases and 1 base respectively, with 12 bases between them. Germline-derived CDR1 and CDR2 are KGHSH and LQKENI. The CDR3 nucleotides read TGTGCCAGCTCCCAACAGGGTAGGAACACTGAAGCTTTCTTT. This encodes CASSQQGRNTEAFF.

The table lists this clone with a count of one. The CDR3: CASSFPFPGQGRRGNTIYF. Here the CDR3 DNA reads TGTGCCAGCAGTTTTCCTTTTCCGGGACAGGGGCGCCGAGGAAACACCATATATTTT. This sequence joins TRBV28 and TRBJ1-3, with 10 bases fitting TRBD1. V lost 3 bases, J lost 4 bases, and 15 bases stayed unmatched. CDR3 length: 19 amino acids. The V gene's germline CDR1 is MDHEN and CDR2 SYDVKM.

The chain combines TRBV12-3 or TRBV12-4 with TRBJ2-2, with no clear D. The CDR3 is made up of 11 amino acids. The V end was cut by 6 bases, the J end by 6 bases, with 5 bases between. CDR3 in DNA: TGTGCCAGCAGCATTGCCGGGGAGCTGTTTTTT. Its translation: CASSIAGELFF.

This chain joins TRBV18 and TRBJ1-1, with D tentatively TRBD1 (6 bases). This CDR3 spans 17 amino acids. The ends were cut back, 2 bases at V and 4 bases at J, with 20 bases in the middle. Germline V lookup: CDR1 KGHSH, CDR2 LQKENI. The CDR3 DNA reads as TGTGCCAGCTCACCAAAGTTACAGGGAAGGTCGGGCACTGAAGCTTTCTTT. It is translated as CASSPKLQGRSGTEAFF.

This chain joins TRBV6-5 and TRBJ1-1; D remains unclear. CDR3 length: 14 residues. With 2 bases removed from V and 7 bases from J, the gap between germline ends came to 14 bases. Germline V gene lookup returns CDR1 MNHEY and CDR2 SVGAGI. The CDR3 DNA reads TGTGCCAGCAGTTACATAGGCGGGAAGAATGAAGCTTTCTTT. Protein: CASSYIGGKNEAFF.

The chain links TRBV13 to TRBJ2-5; 9 nucleotides line up with TRBD2. The CDR3 loop spans 16 amino acids. After removal of 5 bases from V and 2 bases from J, the junction contained 9 bases not matched to a gene. Germline values: CDR1 PRHDT, CDR2 FYEKMQ (reference sequence). CDR3 sequence: CASSPQRGAVQETQYF. The CDR3 nucleotides are TGTGCCAGCAGCCCCCAGCGGGGGGCCGTACAAGAGACCCAGTACTTC. The full variable domain, with the rest looked up from reference TRBV13 and TRBJ2-5, is AAGVIQSPRHLIKEKRETATLKCYPIPRHDTVYWYQQGPGQDPQFLISFYEKMQSDKGSIPDRFSAQQFSDYHSELNMSSLELGDSALYFCASSPQRGAVQETQYFGPGTRLLVL.

The chain joins TRBV21-1 to TRBJ2-3; the table gives TRBD2 as D, unverified against the DNA. TRBV21-1 represents a pseudogene. This CDR3 spans 17 amino acids. This CDR3 reads CASSKRGASEGTDTQYF. The CDR3 DNA reads as TGTGCCAGCAGCAAGAGGGGAGCTAGCGAAGGCACAGATACGCAGTATTTT.

The J gene is TRBJ1-1, the V gene TRBV6-6, with unresolved D. This CDR3 is 14 amino acids long. The V end was cut by 3 bases, the J end by 2 bases, with 10 bases between. Germline CDR1 MNHNY, CDR2 SVGAGI (reference sequence). The CDR3 is CASSYGEGNTEAFF. In DNA, the CDR3 is TGTGCCAGCAGTTATGGAGAGGGTAACACTGAAGCTTTCTTT.

The chain has TRBV27 and TRBJ1-5; D is unresolved. Trimming shortened V by 6 bases and J by 6 bases, and 9 bases separated the two germline ends. Germline loops: CDR1 MNHEY, CDR2 SMNVEV (reference sequence). The length of the CDR3 is 12 residues. Here the CDR3 DNA reads TGTGCCAGCAGCTTGACGGGTCAGCCCCAGCATTTT. As protein: CASSLTGQPQHF.

The rearrangement joins TRBV5-8 to TRBJ1-6; D may be TRBD1 (5 bases). Germline V gene sequence: CDR1 SGHTS, CDR2 YDEGEE. V was pared by 5 bases and J by 6 bases, with 12 bases between. This CDR3 is built from 14 residues. DNA for the CDR3: TGTGCCAGCAGGTGGGGGGAATCTAATTCACCCCTCCACTTT. Amino acids: CASRWGESNSPLHF.

The rearrangement joins TRBV6-2 or TRBV6-3 to TRBJ2-6; 10 bases fit TRBD1. CDR3 length: 19 residues. V gave up 2 bases and J gave up 4 bases; unmatched junction bases: 11. Germline loops: CDR1 MNHEY, CDR2 SVGEGT. DNA for the CDR3: TGTGCCAGCAGTTACCGCCAGGGACAGGGGCTAACAGGGGCCAACGTCCTGACTTTC. As protein: CASSYRQGQGLTGANVLTF.

The J gene is TRBJ1-2, the V gene TRBV12-3 or TRBV12-4, with D maybe TRBD1 (6 bases). This CDR3 region has 13 residues. Between the trimmed V and J ends, which lost 7 bases and 1 base, there was a span of 10 bases. The CDR3 here is CASTSDSNYGYTF. The CDR3 bases are TGTGCCAGCACCTCGGACAGTAACTATGGCTACACCTTC.

The chain links TRBV7-9 to TRBJ1-1; D gene unclear. The germline V gene has CDR1 SEHNR and CDR2 FQNEAQ (reference sequence). V was trimmed by 5 bases and J by 6 bases, leaving 13 bases between them. The CDR3 sequence is 13 residues long. CDR3 protein: CASSPRRKAEAFF. CDR3 nucleotides: TGTGCCAGCAGCCCTCGCAGGAAGGCTGAAGCTTTCTTT. Filled out from reference TRBV7-9 and TRBJ1-1, the complete variable domain reads DTGVSQNPRHKITKRGQNVTFRCDPISEHNRLYWYRQTLGQGPEFLTYFQNEAQLEKSRLLSDRFSAERPKGSFSTLEIQRTEQGDSAMYLCASSPRRKAEAFFGQGTRLTVV.

The CDR3 here is CASSSGYGYTF. In nucleotides, the CDR3 is TGTGCCAGCAGTTCCGGCTATGGCTACACCTTC. The V and J genes are TRBV6-5 and TRBJ1-2, with D uncertain. The CDR3 has 11 amino acids. With 4 bases removed from V and 4 bases from J, the gap between germline ends came to 4 bases. CDR1 and CDR2 from the germline V gene are MNHEY and SVGAGI.

The chain employs TRBV6-5 and TRBJ1-5; D is uncertain. Germline CDR1 MNHEY, CDR2 SVGAGI. The CDR3 extends over 12 amino acids. Trimming removed 5 bases from V and 5 bases from J, with 7 bases in between. The CDR3 DNA sequence: TGTGCCAGCAGTAACAGAGATCAGCCCCAGCATTTT. Its translation: CASSNRDQPQHF.

This chain joins TRBV25-1 and TRBJ1-6, with TRBD1 matching 8 bases. Trimming removed 4 bases from V and 9 bases from J; junction bases left unmatched: 5. The V gene's germline CDR1 is MGHDK and CDR2 SYGVNS. This CDR3 region has 14 residues. CDR3 loop: CASSAAGGTSPLHF. Written as DNA, the CDR3 is TGTGCCAGCAGTGCGGCAGGGGGCACTTCACCCCTCCACTTT.